The source of this T cell receptor (beta chain) is a study of regulatory T cells in long-lasting Graves disease. The authors built TCR beta libraries using iRepertoire HTBI primers and Arm-PCR of CDR3 regions. TCRdb re-derived calls from the multiplex PCR reads in MiXCR, one entry per CDR3 protein. The profile shows about 380,000 distinct CDR3 sequences, about a sixth of them singletons. The germline V and J ends were trimmed by 1 base and 6 bases, with 9 bases remaining between them. CDR3 length: 14 residues. CDR1 SGHAT and CDR2 FQNNGV come from the germline V gene. Specified time point: newly diagnosed GD, antithyroid drugs for less than 3 months. RNA extracted from PBMCs served as the sequencing template.

The sequence was obtained from a female donor with Graves disease. This rearrangement joins TRBV11-2 to TRBJ2-2; D unresolved. This specimen was peripheral blood mononuclear cells (PBMCs), taken at new diagnosis, from a patient treated with antithyroid drugs. The CDR3 bases are TGTGCCAGCAGCTTAGTTAGTGTTCCCGGGGAGCTGTTTTTT. This sequence encodes CASSLVSVPGELFF. Full variable domain (missing parts from reference TRBV11-2 and TRBJ2-2): EAGVAQSPRYKIIEKRQSVAFWCNPISGHATLYWYQQILGQGPKLLIQFQNNGVVDDSQLPKDRFSAERLKGVDSTLKIQPAKLEDSAVYLCASSLVSVPGELFFGEGSRLTVL.